The 13 T cell receptor beta chains listed next were all sequenced from one sample in a study of cytomegalovirus exposure and HLA in healthy donors. The PCR used 60 Vbeta and 13 Jbeta primers. Profiled with immunoSEQ multiplex PCR; TCRdb holds only in-frame clones, not every one. The sample shows under 200,000 clones, over 70% of them seen only once. The source material was PBMCs. These receptors originate from a man aged 45 to 65 in good health and CMV-seronegative.

This sequence joins TRBV7-9 and TRBJ2-3; 8 bases match TRBD2. V gave up 5 bases and J gave up 0 bases; unmatched junction bases: 10. Germline loops: CDR1 SEHNR, CDR2 FQNEAQ (reference sequence). The CDR3 length is 17 residues. CDR3 coding DNA: TGTGCCAGCAGCCCTAGCCAGCGGGGGAAAAGCACAGATACGCAGTATTTT. Its translation is CASSPSQRGKSTDTQYF.

The chain links TRBV9 to TRBJ1-3; 8 positions agree with TRBD1. V was pared by 3 bases and J by 4 bases, with 6 bases of the junction left unmatched. Germline values: CDR1 SGDLS, CDR2 YYNGEE. The CDR3 runs 15 residues. In DNA form, the CDR3 reads TGTGCCAGCAGCGACCAGGGGGCTGCCGGAAACACCATATATTTT. Protein sequence: CASSDQGAAGNTIYF.

This chain uses TRBV5-1 with TRBJ2-3, with a weak D call TRBD2 (7 bases). From germline, CDR1 is SGHRS and CDR2 YFSETQ. V lost 2 bases to trimming and J lost 4 bases, with 11 bases between them. The CDR3 spans 14 residues. The CDR3 reads CASSLGGAADTQYF. As DNA, the CDR3 is TGCGCCAGCAGCTTAGGGGGGGCGGCAGATACGCAGTATTTT.

This clone was observed a handful of times. The V gene is TRBV2, the J gene TRBJ2-2, with TRBD1 as a possible D gene (5 bases). Germline V gene data show CDR1 as SNHLY and CDR2 as FYNNEI. The CDR3 has 14 residues. V shed 7 bases and J shed 1 base, with 10 bases lying between them. The CDR3 DNA reads TGTGCCAGCACAGGGCTGATGAACACCGGGGAGCTGTTTTTT. It specifies CASTGLMNTGELFF. The whole variable domain, remainder taken from reference TRBV2 and TRBJ2-2, is EPEVTQTPSHQVTQMGQEVILRCVPISNHLYFYWYRQILGQKVEFLVSFYNNEISEKSEIFDDQFSVERPDGSNFTLKIRSTKLEDSAMYFCASTGLMNTGELFFGEGSRLTVL.

This chain connects TRBV7-8 to TRBJ2-7; TRBD2 is a possible D gene (7 bases). The V end lost 3 bases, the J end lost 7 bases, and 22 bases lay between the germline ends. The CDR3 is made up of 16 amino acids. From germline, CDR1 is SGHVS and CDR2 FQNEAQ. CDR3 in DNA: TGTGCCAGCAGCTTTATGGCCGGGGGGCGCTTAGGTGAGCAGTACTTC. Amino acids: CASSFMAGGRLGEQYF.

The rearrangement links TRBV7-8 to TRBJ1-3; D might be TRBD1 (5 bases). CDR1 SGHVS and CDR2 FQNEAQ come from the germline V gene. The length of the CDR3 is 14 residues. V gave up 4 bases and J gave up 4 bases, with 11 bases separating them. The DNA of the CDR3 is TGTGCCAGCAGCTCCAGGGTATCGGGAAACACCATATATTTT. The encoded protein is CASSSRVSGNTIYF.

This clone has only a few counts. V usage is TRBV4-3 and J usage is TRBJ1-1; possibly TRBD1 for D (6 bases). Trimming took 0 bases from V and 5 from J, leaving 10 bases between them. Looked up from germline, CDR1 is LGHNA and CDR2 is YSLEER. There are 14 residues in the CDR3. The CDR3 DNA is TGCGCCAGCAGCCAAGATACAGGGTATACTGAAGCTTTCTTT. Translation: CASSQDTGYTEAFF.

This chain connects TRBV5-6 to TRBJ2-5; no clear D gene. There are 11 residues in the CDR3. The germline V gene encodes CDR1 SGHDT and CDR2 YYEEEE. V was cut by 2 bases and J by 4 bases, with 3 bases left in between. CDR3 sequence reads: CASSFRETQYF. The CDR3, as DNA: TGTGCCAGCAGCTTCAGAGAGACCCAGTACTTC.

V gene TRBV6-6 combines with J gene TRBJ2-5; D perhaps matches TRBD1 (5 bases). The CDR3 length is 14 residues. CDR1 and CDR2 (germline): MNHNY, SVGAGI (reference sequence). V shed 5 bases and J shed 4 bases, with 14 bases lying between them. This chain's CDR3 is CASSSGQGTETQYF. The CDR3 nucleotides are TGTGCCAGCAGTAGTGGGCAGGGAACAGAGACCCAGTACTTC.

This clone has only one observation. V gene TRBV12-5 combines with J gene TRBJ2-5, with D tentatively TRBD2 (5 bases). The germline CDR1 and CDR2 sequences are LGHNT and FRNRAP. The CDR3 runs to 14 residues. V was cut by 4 bases and J by 7 bases, with 16 bases left in between. CDR3 nucleotides: TGTGCTAGTGGTTCGGGCGACGGGGTGGGGACCCAGTACTTC. Its translation: CASGSGDGVGTQYF.

The CDR3 here is CASSLRTEISHEQYF. The CDR3 DNA is TGCGCCAGCAGCCTTAGGACAGAAATAAGCCACGAGCAGTACTTC. The chain couples TRBV4-3 to TRBJ2-7; tentatively, D is TRBD1 (6 bases). This CDR3 has 15 amino acids. Germline V gene data show CDR1 as LGHNA and CDR2 as YSLEER. The ends were cut back, 4 bases at V and 5 bases at J, with 18 bases in the middle.

The V call is TRBV30, the J call TRBJ1-1; the D gene is possibly TRBD1 (5 bases). V lost 5 bases to trimming and J lost 1 base, with 8 bases between them. Per germline, CDR1 GTSNPN and CDR2 SVGIG (reference sequence). CDR3 length: 12 residues. CDR3 in amino acids: CAWDGGNTEAFF. Written as DNA, the CDR3 is TGTGCCTGGGACGGGGGGAACACTGAAGCTTTCTTT. Full variable domain (remainder filled in from reference TRBV30 and TRBJ1-1): SQTIHQWPATLVQPVGSPLSLECTVEGTSNPNLYWYRQAAGRGLQLLFYSVGIGQISSEVPQNLSASRPQDRQFILSSKKLLLSDSGFYLCAWDGGNTEAFFGQGTRLTVV.

CDR3 sequence (DNA): TGTGCTAGTGGTTTGGGTACGCGAGGCCCAGCGGATGGCTACACCTTC. Translated, it gives CASGLGTRGPADGYTF. This sequence joins TRBV12-5 and TRBJ1-2; D call uncertain. The CDR3 covers 16 residues. Looked up from germline, CDR1 is LGHNT and CDR2 is FRNRAP. V lost 1 base and J lost 6, with 18 bases in between.